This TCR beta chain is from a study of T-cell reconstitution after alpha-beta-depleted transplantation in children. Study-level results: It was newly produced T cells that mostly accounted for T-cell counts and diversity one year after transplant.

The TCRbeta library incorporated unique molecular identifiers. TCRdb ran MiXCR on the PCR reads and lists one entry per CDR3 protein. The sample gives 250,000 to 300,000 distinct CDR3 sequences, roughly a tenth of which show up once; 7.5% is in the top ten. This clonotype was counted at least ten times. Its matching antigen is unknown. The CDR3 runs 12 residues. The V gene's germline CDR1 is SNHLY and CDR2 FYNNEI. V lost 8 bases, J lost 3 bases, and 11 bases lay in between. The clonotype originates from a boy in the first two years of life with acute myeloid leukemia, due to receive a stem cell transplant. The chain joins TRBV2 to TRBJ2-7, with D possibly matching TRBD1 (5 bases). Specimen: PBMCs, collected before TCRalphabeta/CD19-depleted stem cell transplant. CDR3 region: CASGYRFYEQYF. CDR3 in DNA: TGTGCCAGCGGTTACAGGTTCTACGAGCAGTACTTC.